This entry features one TCR beta chain sequence. The repertoire was sequenced with immunoSEQ multiplex PCR; TCRdb's copy has only in-frame clones and lacks some. The sample contains roughly 13,000 clones, around 70% of which appear only once. The data derive from a study of T cell repertoires in ileal Crohn's disease. The overall study: Surgery for a complication: stricturing in roughly 61%, penetrating in about 39%.

Germline assignment: CDR1 SNHLY and CDR2 FYNNEI. V lost 9 bases, J lost 4 bases, and 9 bases stayed unmatched. The CDR3 extends over 13 amino acids. Adults with ileal or ileocolonic Crohn's disease and an indication for resection were eligible. Sequenced sample: ileal tissue. The sequence derives from an adult with Crohn's disease. V usage is TRBV2 and J usage is TRBJ2-7, with TRBD1 matching over 7 bases. CDR3 bases: TGTGCCAGTCGAACAGGGGAACATTACGAGCAGTACTTC. Its translation is CASRTGEHYEQYF.